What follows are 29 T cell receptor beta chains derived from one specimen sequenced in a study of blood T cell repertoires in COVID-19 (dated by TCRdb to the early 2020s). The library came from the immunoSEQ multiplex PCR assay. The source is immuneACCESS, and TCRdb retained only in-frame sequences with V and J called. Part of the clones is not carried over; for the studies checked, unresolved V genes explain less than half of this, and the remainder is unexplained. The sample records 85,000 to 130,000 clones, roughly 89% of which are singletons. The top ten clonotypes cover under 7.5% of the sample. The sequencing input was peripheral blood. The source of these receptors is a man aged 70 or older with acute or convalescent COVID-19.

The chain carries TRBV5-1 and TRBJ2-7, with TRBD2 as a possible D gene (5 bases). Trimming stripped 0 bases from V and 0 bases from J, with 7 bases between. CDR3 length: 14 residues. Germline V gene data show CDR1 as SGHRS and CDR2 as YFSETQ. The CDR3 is CASSLGEFSYEQYF. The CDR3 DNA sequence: TGCGCCAGCAGCTTGGGGGAGTTCTCCTACGAGCAGTACTTC.

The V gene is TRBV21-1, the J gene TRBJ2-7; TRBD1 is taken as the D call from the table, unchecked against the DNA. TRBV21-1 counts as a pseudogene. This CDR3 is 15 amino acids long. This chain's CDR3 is CASRTTGQEGPEQYF. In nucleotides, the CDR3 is TGTGCCAGCAGGACCACGGGACAGGAGGGCCCCGAGCAGTACTTC.

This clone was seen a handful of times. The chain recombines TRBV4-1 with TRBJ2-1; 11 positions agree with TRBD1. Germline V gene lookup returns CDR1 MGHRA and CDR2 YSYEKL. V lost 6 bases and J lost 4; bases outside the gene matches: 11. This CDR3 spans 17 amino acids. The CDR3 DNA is TGCGCCAGCAGACCTCACCCCGGGACAGGGGGGTACAATGAGCAGTTCTTC. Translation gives CASRPHPGTGGYNEQFF.

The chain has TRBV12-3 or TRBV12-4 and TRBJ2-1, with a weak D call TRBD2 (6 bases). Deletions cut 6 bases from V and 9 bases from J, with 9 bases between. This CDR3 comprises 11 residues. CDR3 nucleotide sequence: TGTGCCAGCAGCCACGGGGGTGAGCAGTTCTTC. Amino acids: CASSHGGEQFF.

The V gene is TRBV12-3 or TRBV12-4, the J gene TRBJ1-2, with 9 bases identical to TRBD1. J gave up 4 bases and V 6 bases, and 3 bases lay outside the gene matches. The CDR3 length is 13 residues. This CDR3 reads CASRSTGGYGYTF. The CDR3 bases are TGTGCCAGCAGGTCGACAGGGGGCTATGGCTACACCTTC.

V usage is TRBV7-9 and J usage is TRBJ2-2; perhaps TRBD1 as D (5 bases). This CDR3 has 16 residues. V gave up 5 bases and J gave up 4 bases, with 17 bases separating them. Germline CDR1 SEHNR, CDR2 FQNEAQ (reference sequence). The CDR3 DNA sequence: TGTGCCAGCAGCGCGAGGACATCCGAGAGCACCGGGGAGCTGTTTTTT. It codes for CASSARTSESTGELFF.

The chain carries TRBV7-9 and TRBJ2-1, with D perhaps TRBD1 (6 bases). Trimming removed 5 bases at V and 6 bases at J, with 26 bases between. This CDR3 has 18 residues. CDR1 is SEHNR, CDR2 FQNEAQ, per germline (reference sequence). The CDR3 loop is CASSPLVTGIRVTNEQFF. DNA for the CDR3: TGTGCCAGCAGCCCACTTGTTACAGGGATAAGAGTGACCAATGAGCAGTTCTTC.

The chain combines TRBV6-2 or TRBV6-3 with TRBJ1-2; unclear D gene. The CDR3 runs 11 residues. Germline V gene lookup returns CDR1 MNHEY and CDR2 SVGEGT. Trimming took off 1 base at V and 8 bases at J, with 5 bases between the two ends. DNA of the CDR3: TGTGCCAGCAGTTACTTTGAGGGCTACACCTTC. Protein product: CASSYFEGYTF.

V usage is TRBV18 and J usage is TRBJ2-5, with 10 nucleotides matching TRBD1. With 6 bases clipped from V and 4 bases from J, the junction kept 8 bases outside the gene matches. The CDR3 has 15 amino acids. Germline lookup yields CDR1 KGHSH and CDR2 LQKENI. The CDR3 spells CASSGQGLGRETQYF. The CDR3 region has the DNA TGTGCCAGCTCGGGACAGGGGTTGGGCCGAGAGACCCAGTACTTC. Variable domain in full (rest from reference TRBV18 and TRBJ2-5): NAGVMQNPRHLVRRRGQEARLRCSPMKGHSHVYWYRQLPEEGLKFMVYLQKENIIDESGMPKERFSAEFPKEGPSILRIQQVVRGDSAAYFCASSGQGLGRETQYFGPGTRLLVL.

The CDR3 DNA follows: TGTGCCAGCAGACCTCTCTTGCAGGGCGGCTACACCTTC. Translated, it gives CASRPLLQGGYTF. The genes are TRBV6-5 and TRBJ1-2, with a tentative D call TRBD1 (5 bases). Germline CDR1 MNHEY, CDR2 SVGAGI. This CDR3 is 13 amino acids long. V lost 6 bases and J lost 8, with 16 bases in between.

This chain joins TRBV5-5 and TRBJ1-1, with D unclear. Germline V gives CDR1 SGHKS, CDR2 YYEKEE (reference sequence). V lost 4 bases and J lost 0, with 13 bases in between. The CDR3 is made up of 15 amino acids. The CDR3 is CASSPGVLLNTEAFF. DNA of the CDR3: TGTGCCAGCAGCCCGGGAGTTCTATTGAACACTGAAGCTTTCTTT.

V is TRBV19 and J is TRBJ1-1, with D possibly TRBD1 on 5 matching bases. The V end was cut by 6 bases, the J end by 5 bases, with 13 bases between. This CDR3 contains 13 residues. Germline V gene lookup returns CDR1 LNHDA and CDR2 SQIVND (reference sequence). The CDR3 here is CASRNGGRTEAFF. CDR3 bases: TGTGCCAGTAGAAACGGGGGGAGGACTGAAGCTTTCTTT.

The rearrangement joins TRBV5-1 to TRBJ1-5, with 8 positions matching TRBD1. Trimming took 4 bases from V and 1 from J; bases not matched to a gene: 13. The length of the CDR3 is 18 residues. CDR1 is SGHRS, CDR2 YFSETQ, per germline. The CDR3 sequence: CASSPGTGSTLSNQPQHF. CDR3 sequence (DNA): TGCGCCAGCAGCCCCGGGACAGGCTCTACTTTAAGCAATCAGCCCCAGCATTTT.

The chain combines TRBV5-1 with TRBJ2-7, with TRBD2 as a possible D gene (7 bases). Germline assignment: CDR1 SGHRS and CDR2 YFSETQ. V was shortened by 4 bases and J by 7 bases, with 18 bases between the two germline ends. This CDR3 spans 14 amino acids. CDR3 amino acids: CASSPTGEGGEQYF. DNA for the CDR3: TGCGCCAGCAGCCCGACCGGGGAGGGGGGGGAGCAGTACTTC.

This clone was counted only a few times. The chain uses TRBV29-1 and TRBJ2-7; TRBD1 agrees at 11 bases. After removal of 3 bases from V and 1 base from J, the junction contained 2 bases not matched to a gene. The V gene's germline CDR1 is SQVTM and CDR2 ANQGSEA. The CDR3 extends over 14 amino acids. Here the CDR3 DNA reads TGCAGCGTTGAGGGACAGGGGGGTTCCTACGAGCAGTACTTC. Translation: CSVEGQGGSYEQYF.

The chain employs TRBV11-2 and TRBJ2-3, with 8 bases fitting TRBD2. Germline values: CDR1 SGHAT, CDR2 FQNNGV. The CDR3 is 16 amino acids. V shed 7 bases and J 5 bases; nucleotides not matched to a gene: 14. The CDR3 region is CASKRGGSGAGDTQYF. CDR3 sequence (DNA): TGTGCCAGCAAAAGAGGGGGTAGCGGGGCAGGAGATACGCAGTATTTT. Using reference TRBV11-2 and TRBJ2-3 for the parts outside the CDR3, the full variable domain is EAGVAQSPRYKIIEKRQSVAFWCNPISGHATLYWYQQILGQGPKLLIQFQNNGVVDDSQLPKDRFSAERLKGVDSTLKIQPAKLEDSAVYLCASKRGGSGAGDTQYFGPGTRLTVL.

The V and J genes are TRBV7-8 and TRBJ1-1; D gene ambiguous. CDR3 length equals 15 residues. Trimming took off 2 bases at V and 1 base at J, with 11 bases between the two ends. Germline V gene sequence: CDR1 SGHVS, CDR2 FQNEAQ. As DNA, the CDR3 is TGTGCCAGCAGCTTATCAGAGGGAACGAACACTGAAGCTTTCTTT. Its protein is CASSLSEGTNTEAFF.

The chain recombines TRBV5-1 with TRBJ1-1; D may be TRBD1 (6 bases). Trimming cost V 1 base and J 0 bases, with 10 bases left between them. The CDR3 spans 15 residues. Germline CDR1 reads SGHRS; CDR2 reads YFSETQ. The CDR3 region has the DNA TGCGCCAGCAGCTTGTGGGACACGATGAACACTGAAGCTTTCTTT. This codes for CASSLWDTMNTEAFF.

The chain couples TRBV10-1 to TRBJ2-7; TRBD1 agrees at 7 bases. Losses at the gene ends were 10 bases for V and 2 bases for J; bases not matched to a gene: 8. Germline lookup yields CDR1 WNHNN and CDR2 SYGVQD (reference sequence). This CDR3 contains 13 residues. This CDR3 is CAIRGQTTYEQYF. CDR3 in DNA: TGCGCCATCAGGGGACAGACTACCTACGAGCAGTACTTC.

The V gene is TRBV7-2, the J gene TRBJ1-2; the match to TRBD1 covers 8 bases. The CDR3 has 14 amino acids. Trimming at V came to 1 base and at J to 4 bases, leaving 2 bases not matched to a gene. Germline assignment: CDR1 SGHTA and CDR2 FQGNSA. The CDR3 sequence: CASSLEQGVYGYTF. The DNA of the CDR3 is TGTGCCAGCAGCTTAGAACAGGGGGTCTATGGCTACACCTTC.

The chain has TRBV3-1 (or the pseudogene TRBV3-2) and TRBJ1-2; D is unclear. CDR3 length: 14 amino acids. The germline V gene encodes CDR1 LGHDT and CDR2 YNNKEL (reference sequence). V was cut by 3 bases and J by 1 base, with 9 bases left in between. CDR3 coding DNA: TGTGCCAGCAGCCAGGTGGCTCTTAACTATGGCTACACCTTC. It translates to CASSQVALNYGYTF.

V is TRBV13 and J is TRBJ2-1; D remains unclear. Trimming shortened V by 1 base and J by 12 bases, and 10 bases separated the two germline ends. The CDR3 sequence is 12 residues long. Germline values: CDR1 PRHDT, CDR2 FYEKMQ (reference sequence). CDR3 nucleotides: TGTGCCAGCAGCTTAGCCGTTTCCAGGCAGTTCTTC. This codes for CASSLAVSRQFF.

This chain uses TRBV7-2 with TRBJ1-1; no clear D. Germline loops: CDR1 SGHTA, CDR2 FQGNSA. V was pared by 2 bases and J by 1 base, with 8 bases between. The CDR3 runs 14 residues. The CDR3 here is CASSLSPGNTEAFF. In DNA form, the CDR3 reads TGTGCCAGCAGCTTATCCCCAGGGAACACTGAAGCTTTCTTT.

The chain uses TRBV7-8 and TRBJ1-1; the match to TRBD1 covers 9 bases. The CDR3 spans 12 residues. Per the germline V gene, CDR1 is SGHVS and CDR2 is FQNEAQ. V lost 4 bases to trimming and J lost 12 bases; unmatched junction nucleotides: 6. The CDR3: CASSSGTGFTFF. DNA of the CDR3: TGTGCCAGCAGCTCAGGGACAGGGTTTACTTTCTTT.

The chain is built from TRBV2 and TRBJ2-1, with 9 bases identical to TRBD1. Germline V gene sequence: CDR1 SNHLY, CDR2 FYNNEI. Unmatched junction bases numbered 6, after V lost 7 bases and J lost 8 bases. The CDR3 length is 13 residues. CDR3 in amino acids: CASTMDRGHEQFF. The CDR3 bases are TGTGCCAGCACCATGGACAGGGGACATGAGCAGTTCTTC.

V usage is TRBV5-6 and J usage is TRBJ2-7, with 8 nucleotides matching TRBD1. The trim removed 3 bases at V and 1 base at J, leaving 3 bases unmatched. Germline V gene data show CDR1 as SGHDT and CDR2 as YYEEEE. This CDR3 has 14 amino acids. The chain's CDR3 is CASSWGTGSYEQYF. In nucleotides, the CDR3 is TGTGCCAGCAGCTGGGGGACAGGTTCCTACGAGCAGTACTTC.

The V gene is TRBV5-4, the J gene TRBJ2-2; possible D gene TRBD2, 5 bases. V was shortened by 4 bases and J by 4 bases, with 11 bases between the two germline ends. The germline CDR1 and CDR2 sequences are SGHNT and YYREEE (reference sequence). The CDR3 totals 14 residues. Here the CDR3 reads CASSPTAGTGELFF. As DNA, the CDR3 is TGTGCCAGCAGCCCCACCGCGGGCACCGGGGAGCTGTTTTTT.

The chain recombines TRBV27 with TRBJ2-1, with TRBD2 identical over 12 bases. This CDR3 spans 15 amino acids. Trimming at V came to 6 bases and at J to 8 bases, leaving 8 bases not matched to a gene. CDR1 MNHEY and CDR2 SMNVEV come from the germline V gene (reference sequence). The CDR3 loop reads CASRITSGGPYEQFF. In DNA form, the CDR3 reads TGTGCCAGCAGGATCACTAGCGGGGGGCCCTATGAGCAGTTCTTC.

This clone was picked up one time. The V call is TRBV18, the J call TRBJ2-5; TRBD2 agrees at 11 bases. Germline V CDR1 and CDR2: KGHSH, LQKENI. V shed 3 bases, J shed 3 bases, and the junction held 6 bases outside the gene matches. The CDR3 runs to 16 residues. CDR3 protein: CASSPTLAGGKETQYF. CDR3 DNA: TGTGCCAGCTCACCGACCCTAGCGGGGGGCAAAGAGACCCAGTACTTC.